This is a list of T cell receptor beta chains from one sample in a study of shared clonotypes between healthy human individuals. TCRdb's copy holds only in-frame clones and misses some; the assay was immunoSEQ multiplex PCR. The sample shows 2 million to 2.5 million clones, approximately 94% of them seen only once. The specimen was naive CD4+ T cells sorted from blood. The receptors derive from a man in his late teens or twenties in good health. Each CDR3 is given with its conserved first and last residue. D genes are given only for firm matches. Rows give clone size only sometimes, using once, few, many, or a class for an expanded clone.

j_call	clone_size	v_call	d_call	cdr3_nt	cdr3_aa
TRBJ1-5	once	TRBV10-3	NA	TGTGCCATCAGTGACGCTGGACAGAGCAATCAGCCCCAGCATTTT	CAISDAGQSNQPQHF
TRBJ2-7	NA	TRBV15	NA	TGTGCCACCAGCAGTAACAGATACGAGCAGTACTTC	CATSSNRYEQYF
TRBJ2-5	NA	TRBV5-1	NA	TGCGCCAGCAGCTTGGTTGCCCTGAGGACAGAGACCCAGTACTTC	CASSLVALRTETQYF
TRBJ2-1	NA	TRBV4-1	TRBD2	TGCGCCAGCAGCCACCGCTTCCTAGCGGGGGGGCAAAAAGGTTACAATGAGCAGTTCTTC	CASSHRFLAGGQKGYNEQFF
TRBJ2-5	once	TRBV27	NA	TGTGCCAGCAGTTTAGTTGGACTTGGAGGAGGGGAGACCCAGTACTTC	CASSLVGLGGGETQYF
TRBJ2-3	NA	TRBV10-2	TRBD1	TGCGCCAGCAGTGGAGGGCAGGGGGTTGCCGATACGCAGTATTTT	CASSGGQGVADTQYF
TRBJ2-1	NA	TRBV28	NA	TGTGCCAGCAGTTCCAACAGGATCTCCTACAATGAGCAGTTCTTC	CASSSNRISYNEQFF
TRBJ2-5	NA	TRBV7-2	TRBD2	TGTGCCAGCAGCTTAGTGTCGGGACTAGGATCGGAGACCCAGTACTTC	CASSLVSGLGSETQYF
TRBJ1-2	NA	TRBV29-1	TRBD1	TGCAGCGTTGATGACCCGCGGGACAGGGGTTGGGGCTACACCTTC	CSVDDPRDRGWGYTF
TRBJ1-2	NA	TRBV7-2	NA	TGTGCCAGCAGCTTAGCCCCCGGGACAAAGTGGTATGGCTACACCTTC	CASSLAPGTKWYGYTF
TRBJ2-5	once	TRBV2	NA	TGTGCCAGCCACGAAGGTGGAGAGACCCAGTACTTC	CASHEGGETQYF
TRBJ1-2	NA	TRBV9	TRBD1	TGTGCCAGCAGCGGGACAGGAGGCCGCTCTGGCTACACCTTC	CASSGTGGRSGYTF
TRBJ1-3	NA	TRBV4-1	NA	TGCGCCAGCAGCCAGAACAGGGAAGGTGGAAACACCATATATTTT	CASSQNREGGNTIYF
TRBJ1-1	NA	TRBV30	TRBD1	TGTGCCTGGAGTGTACGAGGGGACAGACTAGAGGCCACTGAAGCTTTCTTT	CAWSVRGDRLEATEAFF
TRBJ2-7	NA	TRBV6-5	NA	TGTGCCAGCAGTTACTCAGCCACCGGCTCCTACGAGCAGTACTTC	CASSYSATGSYEQYF
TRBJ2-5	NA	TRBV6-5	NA	TGTACCAGCAGTTACGGGCTAGGACGGGGTCAAGAGACCCAGTACTTC	CTSSYGLGRGQETQYF
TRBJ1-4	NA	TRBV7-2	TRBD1	TGTGCCAGCAGCCCGGGACAGGGGGCGGAAAAACTGTTTTTT	CASSPGQGAEKLFF
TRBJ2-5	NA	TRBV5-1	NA	TGCGCCAGCAGCTTGGTGGACAGCGTAGAGACCCAGTACTTC	CASSLVDSVETQYF
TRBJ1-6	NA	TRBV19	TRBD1	TGTGCCAGTAGTACGACGTCCGGGACAGTGAATTCACCCCTCCACTTT	CASSTTSGTVNSPLHF
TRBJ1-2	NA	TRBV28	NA	TGTGCCAGCAGTTTATCGGGGTTAGGCTACACCTTC	CASSLSGLGYTF
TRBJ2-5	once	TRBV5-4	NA	TGTGCCAGCAGCGGGACCACCTCATCCGAACAAGAGACCCAGTACTTC	CASSGTTSSEQETQYF
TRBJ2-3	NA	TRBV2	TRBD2	TGTGCCAGCAAAGGCGGGAGGGCCGTGTTGACAGATACGCAGTATTTT	CASKGGRAVLTDTQYF
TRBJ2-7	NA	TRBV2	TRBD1	TGTGCCAGCAGTGTGGGACAGGGATTCGAGCAGTACTTC	CASSVGQGFEQYF
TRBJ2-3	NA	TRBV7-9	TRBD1	TGTGCCAGCAGCCCAGGGGGCACGCAGTATTTT	CASSPGGTQYF
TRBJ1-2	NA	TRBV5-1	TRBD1	TGCGCCAGCAGCTCGGGACAGGGAAGCGGCTACACCTTC	CASSSGQGSGYTF
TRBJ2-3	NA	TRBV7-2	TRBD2	TGTGCCAGCAGCCGGGCCCCTAGCGGGGGGCCCACAGATACGCAGTATTTT	CASSRAPSGGPTDTQYF
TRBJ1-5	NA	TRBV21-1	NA	TGTGCCAGCAGCACCCGAGACCGGGGATCAGAGCATTTT	CASSTRDRGSEHF
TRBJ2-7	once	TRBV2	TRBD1	TGTGCCAGCAGGGACAGGTTGAGCTCCTACGAGCAGTACTTC	CASRDRLSSYEQYF
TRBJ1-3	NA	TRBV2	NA	TGTGCCAGCAGTGCAGGGAACGGAAACACCATATATTTT	CASSAGNGNTIYF
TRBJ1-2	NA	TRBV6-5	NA	TGTGCCAGCAGTTACGCCAGGGACCTAGTTGGGGCCTTC	CASSYARDLVGAF
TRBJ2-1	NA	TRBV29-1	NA	TGCAGCGCAAGCGGAGGAAGCAATGAGCAGTTCTTC	CSASGGSNEQFF
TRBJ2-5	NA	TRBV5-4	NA	TGTGCCAGCACGGCAAAGGTCGGAGAGACCCAGTACTTC	CASTAKVGETQYF
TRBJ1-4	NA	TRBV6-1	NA	TGTGCCAGCAGTGATTGGATACCAGCTAATGAAAAACTGTTTTTT	CASSDWIPANEKLFF
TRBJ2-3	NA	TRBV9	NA	TGTGCCAGCAGCGTAGAAAGGAATACGCAGTATTTT	CASSVERNTQYF
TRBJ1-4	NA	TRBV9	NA	TGTGCCAGCAGTAGTAACAGGGAGGGGGAAAAACTGTTTTTT	CASSSNREGEKLFF
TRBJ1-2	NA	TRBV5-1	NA	TGCGCCAGCAGCTTGAACGATCTCGGCTATGGCTACACCTTC	CASSLNDLGYGYTF
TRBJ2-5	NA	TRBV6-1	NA	TGTGCCAGCAGTTGGGGTAATGGGATAGAGACCCAGTACTTC	CASSWGNGIETQYF
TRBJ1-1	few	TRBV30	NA	TGTGCCTGGAGTGTGGGTCCTGAGTTACTCTTT	CAWSVGPELLF
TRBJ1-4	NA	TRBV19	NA	TGTGCCAGTACAACAGTGGGGGGTGAAAAACTGTTTTTT	CASTTVGGEKLFF
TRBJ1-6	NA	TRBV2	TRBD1	TGTGCCAGCAAGGGACAGGGGGCATCACCCCTCCACTTT	CASKGQGASPLHF
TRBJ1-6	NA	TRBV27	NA	TGTGCCAGCAGTCCACGTGGAGGGGCGCTGTCACCCCTCCACTTT	CASSPRGGALSPLHF
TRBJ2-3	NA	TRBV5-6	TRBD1	TGTGCCAGCAGCTTGAAGACAGGGGGCAATTCAGATACGCAGTATTTT	CASSLKTGGNSDTQYF
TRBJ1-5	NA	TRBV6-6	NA	TGTGCCAGCAGTTATTATAAAAGTGCATTAAATCAGCCCCAGCATTTT	CASSYYKSALNQPQHF
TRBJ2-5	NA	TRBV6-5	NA	TGTGCCAGCAGATTTCGGGGGAATCAAGAGACCCAGTACTTC	CASRFRGNQETQYF
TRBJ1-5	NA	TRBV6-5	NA	TGTGCCAGCCGGAAAAGTGGGCAAAGCAATCAGCCCCAGCATTTT	CASRKSGQSNQPQHF
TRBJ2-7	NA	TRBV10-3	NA	TGTGCCATCAGTGAGTCGCCTACAGGGTACGAGCAGTACTTC	CAISESPTGYEQYF
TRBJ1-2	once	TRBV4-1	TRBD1	TGCGCCAGCAGCCAAGGAGGACAGGGCGGGTATGGCTACACCTTC	CASSQGGQGGYGYTF
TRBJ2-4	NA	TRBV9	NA	TGTGCCAGCAGCCAGGGGTTCGGAAATCTAGCCAAAAACATTCAGTACTTC	CASSQGFGNLAKNIQYF
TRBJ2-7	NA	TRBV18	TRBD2	TGTGCCAGCTCACCACCATCTGTCAGCGGGAGGGCCTACGAGCAGTACTTC	CASSPPSVSGRAYEQYF
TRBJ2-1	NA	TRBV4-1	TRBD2	TGCGCCAGCAGCCAAGTGGGACTAGCGGGCGGCTACAATGAGCAGTTCTTC	CASSQVGLAGGYNEQFF
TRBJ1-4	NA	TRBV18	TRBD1	TGTGCCAGCTCACCACCCGGGACAGGGGGTGAAAAACTGTTTTTT	CASSPPGTGGEKLFF
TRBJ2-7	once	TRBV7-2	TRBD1	TGTGCCAGCAGCTTAGGACCCACAGGGGCCTACGAGCAGTACTTC	CASSLGPTGAYEQYF
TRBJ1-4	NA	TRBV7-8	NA	TGTGCCAGCAGCTTAGATCAAGGGAATGAAAAACTGTTTTTT	CASSLDQGNEKLFF
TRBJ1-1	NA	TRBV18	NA	TGTGCCAGCTCACCACCCCATACTGGGGGCTGGACTGAAGCTTTCTTT	CASSPPHTGGWTEAFF
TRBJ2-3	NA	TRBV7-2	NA	TGTGCCAGCAGCTACGGGTCACGGATTTCTAGCACAGATACGCAGTATTTT	CASSYGSRISSTDTQYF